Listed below are T cell receptor beta chains from one sample, sequenced in a study of cytomegalovirus exposure and HLA in healthy donors. Method: immunoSEQ multiplex PCR; TCRdb's copy keeps in-frame clones and lacks some. The sample holds some 120,000 clones; 65% to 90% are singletons and the top ten take about 2.7%. The sample was PBMCs. The receptor source for this set is a woman in her late teens or twenties in good health and CMV-seropositive. CDR3s include the opening cysteine and the closing phenylalanine or tryptophan. Fields, in order: J gene, D gene, clone size, V gene, CDR3 DNA, CDR3 protein. D genes are given only for firm matches. Clone size is shown for a subset of rows, as once, few, many or a class of expanded clone.

J: TRBJ2-5
D: TRBD2
size: .
V: TRBV6-1
DNA: TGTGCCAGCAGTGAAATTAGCGGGGAGGGGACCCAGTACTTC
CDR3: CASSEISGEGTQYF

J: TRBJ1-6
D: .
size: .
V: TRBV25-1
DNA: TGTGCCAGCAGTGATTCAAGGGGCAATTCACCCCTCCACTTT
CDR3: CASSDSRGNSPLHF

J: TRBJ2-3
D: .
size: once
V: TRBV10-3
DNA: TGTGCCATCAGTGCTGGACAGTCGCTAGATACGCAGTATTTT
CDR3: CAISAGQSLDTQYF

J: TRBJ2-1
D: TRBD1
size: .
V: TRBV4-1
DNA: TGCGCCAGCAGCCAAGGGCCAGGGGGAAATGAGCAGTTCTTC
CDR3: CASSQGPGGNEQFF

J: TRBJ2-5
D: TRBD1
size: .
V: TRBV5-1
DNA: TGCGCCAGCAGCAGACTACAGGGGGCCGGAGAGACCCAGTACTTC
CDR3: CASSRLQGAGETQYF

J: TRBJ2-1
D: TRBD1
size: .
V: TRBV2
DNA: TGTGCCAGCAGTCCGGGACAGGGGGCTTACAATGAGCAGTTCTTC
CDR3: CASSPGQGAYNEQFF

J: TRBJ2-1
D: TRBD1
size: few
V: TRBV7-8
DNA: TGTGCCAGCGGGGGGGGACAGGGGGCTGGTGAGCAGTTCTTC
CDR3: CASGGGQGAGEQFF

J: TRBJ2-7
D: TRBD2
size: .
V: TRBV5-4
DNA: TGTGCCAGCAGCTCAGGTGGGACTAGCGGATACGAGCAGTACTTC
CDR3: CASSSGGTSGYEQYF

J: TRBJ2-5
D: TRBD2
size: .
V: TRBV19
DNA: TGTGCCAGTAGTCCGCCGGGACTAGCGTCGTCAGAGACCCAGTACTTC
CDR3: CASSPPGLASSETQYF

J: TRBJ1-2
D: TRBD1
size: .
V: TRBV5-1
DNA: TGCGCCAGCAGCTCGGACAGGGGACAAGGCTACACCTTC
CDR3: CASSSDRGQGYTF

J: TRBJ1-2
D: TRBD1
size: .
V: TRBV7-9
DNA: TGTGCCAGCAGCTTAGTCGGCCCTATCGGAGGGGGCGGCTATGGCTACACCTTC
CDR3: CASSLVGPIGGGGYGYTF

J: TRBJ2-1
D: .
size: .
V: TRBV2
DNA: TGTGCCAGCAAGATACAGCTCAGAATCGGCTACAATGAGCAGTTCTTC
CDR3: CASKIQLRIGYNEQFF